This entry concerns a single TCR beta chain. The CDR3 runs to 13 residues. The germline V and J ends were trimmed by 6 bases and 1 base, with 9 bases remaining between them. This sample was taken from a study of blood T cell repertoires in COVID-19. Using immunoSEQ multiplex PCR, the repertoire was profiled, and TCRdb retains in-frame clones only, with some absent. The sample lists 80,000 to 100,000 clones; 75% to 90% were seen once. The source material was peripheral blood. The TCR was taken from a woman older than 75 with active or convalescent COVID-19. V is TRBV12-3 or TRBV12-4 and J is TRBJ1-1; the D is unclear. The CDR3, as DNA: TGTGCCAGCAGCTTCGGAGAGAACACTGAAGCTTTCTTT. This encodes CASSFGENTEAFF.